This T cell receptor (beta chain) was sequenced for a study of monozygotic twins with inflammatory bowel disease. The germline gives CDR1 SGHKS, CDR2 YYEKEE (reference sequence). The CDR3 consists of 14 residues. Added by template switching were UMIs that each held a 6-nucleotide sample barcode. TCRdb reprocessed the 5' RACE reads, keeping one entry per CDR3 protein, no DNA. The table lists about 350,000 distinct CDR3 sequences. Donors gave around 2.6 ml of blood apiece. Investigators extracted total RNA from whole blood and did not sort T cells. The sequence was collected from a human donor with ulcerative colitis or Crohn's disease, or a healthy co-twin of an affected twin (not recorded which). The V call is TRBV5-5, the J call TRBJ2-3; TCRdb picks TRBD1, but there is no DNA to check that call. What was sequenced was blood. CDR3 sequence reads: CASSPGTFTDTQYF. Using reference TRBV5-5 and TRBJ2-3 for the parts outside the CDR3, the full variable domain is DAGVTQSPTHLIKTRGQQVTLRCSPISGHKSVSWYQQVLGQGPQFIFQYYEKEERGRGNFPDRFSARQFPNYSSELNVNALLLGDSALYLCASSPGTFTDTQYFGPGTRLTVL.